This TCR beta chain appears in the sequencing data of a study of cytomegalovirus exposure and HLA in healthy donors. General observations from the study: Later analysis demonstrated an association between a missense DCLRE1C variant and TCR beta V- and J-gene trimming. Most likely, a cluster of highly shared sequence variants arose as a sequencing artifact.

These donors counted as nominally healthy when sampled, but unrecorded immune exposures were likely. The PCR used 60 Vbeta and 13 Jbeta primers. TCRdb's copy holds only in-frame clones and misses some; the assay was immunoSEQ multiplex PCR. The sample shows 100,000 to 150,000 clones, roughly 18% of them seen only once. With 6 bases clipped from V and 0 bases from J, the junction kept 6 bases outside the gene matches. CDR1 KGHSH and CDR2 LQKENI come from the germline V gene. The CDR3 contains 16 residues. As regards this clone: Antigen specificity is unknown.

The chain is built from TRBV18 and TRBJ1-5, with 9 bases matching TRBD1. Sequenced sample: PBMCs. The TCR sequence derives from a female donor in good health and CMV-seropositive. The CDR3 reads CASSPQTGGSNQPQHF. In nucleotides, the CDR3 is TGTGCCAGCTCGCCTCAGACAGGGGGTAGCAATCAGCCCCAGCATTTT.